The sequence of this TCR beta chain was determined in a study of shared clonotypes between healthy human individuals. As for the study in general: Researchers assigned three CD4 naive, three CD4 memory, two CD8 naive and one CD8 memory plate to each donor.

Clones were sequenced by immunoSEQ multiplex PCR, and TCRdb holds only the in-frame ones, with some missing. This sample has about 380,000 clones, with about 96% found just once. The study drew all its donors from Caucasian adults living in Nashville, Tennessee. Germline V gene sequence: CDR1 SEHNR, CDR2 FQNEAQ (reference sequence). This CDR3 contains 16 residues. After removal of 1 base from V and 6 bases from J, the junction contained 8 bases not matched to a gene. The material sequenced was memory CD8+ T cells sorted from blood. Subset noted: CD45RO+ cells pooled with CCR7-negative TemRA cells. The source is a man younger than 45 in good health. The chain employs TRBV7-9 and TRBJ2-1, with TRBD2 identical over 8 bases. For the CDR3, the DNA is TGTGCCAGCAGCTTAGACGGGAGGGTTATCGGCAATGAGCAGTTCTTC. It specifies CASSLDGRVIGNEQFF.